This record covers a single T cell receptor (beta chain). Its specificity is unknown. Second-dose schedules of about 4 or about 12 weeks were combined. The CDR3 consists of 13 residues. The V gene lost 5 bases and the J gene lost 8 bases, with 10 bases spanning the gap. Germline V gives CDR1 SEHNR, CDR2 FQNEAQ (reference sequence). This specimen comes from a study of T cell responses to AZD1222 COVID-19 vaccine. Regarding the study as a whole: The study found Spike-specific TCR breadth and depth rose after two AZD1222 doses. None of the repertoires were sampled until the peak T cell response had passed. The donor group comprised mostly white British people and more females; the analysis possibly underestimated clonal diversity.

The table came from immunoSEQ multiplex PCR; TCRdb's copy has only in-frame clones and leaves some out. The data hold 60,000 to 75,000 clones, with 65% to 80% observed a single time. Sequenced material: peripheral blood, taken 28 days after the second AZD1222 dose. The source of this sequence is an adult who received the AZD1222 COVID-19 vaccine. The chain couples TRBV7-9 to TRBJ1-6; D is possibly TRBD1 (6 bases). The CDR3 DNA reads as TGTGCCAGCAGCAGGGACATGGATTCACCCCTCCACTTT. This translates into CASSRDMDSPLHF. The full variable domain, its missing parts supplied by reference TRBV7-9 and TRBJ1-6, is DTGVSQNPRHKITKRGQNVTFRCDPISEHNRLYWYRQTLGQGPEFLTYFQNEAQLEKSRLLSDRFSAERPKGSFSTLEIQRTEQGDSAMYLCASSRDMDSPLHFGNGTRLTVT.